This is a list of T cell receptor beta chains from one sample in a study of blood T cell repertoires in COVID-19. Method: immunoSEQ multiplex PCR; TCRdb's copy keeps in-frame clones and lacks some. The repertoire holds some 180,000 clones, with over 80% as singletons. Sequencing used peripheral blood. These TCRs come from a woman between 40 and 50 years old with COVID-19, enrolled during active disease. CDR3s include the opening cysteine and the closing phenylalanine or tryptophan. The D gene is left open where the match is weak. Size tells how often a clone was seen (once, few, many) or the class of an expanded clone, and some rows leave it out.

abundance: .; j_gene: TRBJ1-2; v_gene: TRBV5-6; d_gene: .; CDR3aa: CASSLAIWEGPASGYTF; CDR3nt: TGTGCCAGCAGCTTGGCCATATGGGAGGGGCCTGCAAGTGGCTACACCTTC
abundance: .; j_gene: TRBJ2-3; v_gene: TRBV9; d_gene: TRBD1; CDR3aa: CASSVRQGTDTQYF; CDR3nt: TGTGCCAGCAGCGTGCGACAGGGAACAGATACGCAGTATTTT
abundance: .; j_gene: TRBJ1-2; v_gene: TRBV29-1; d_gene: .; CDR3aa: CSVGKGDGYYGYTF; CDR3nt: TGCAGCGTAGGGAAGGGGGACGGGTACTATGGCTACACCTTC
abundance: .; j_gene: TRBJ1-2; v_gene: TRBV14; d_gene: .; CDR3aa: CASSLGGGRAGGYTF; CDR3nt: TGTGCCAGCAGCCTGGGAGGCGGCAGGGCAGGTGGCTACACCTTC
abundance: .; j_gene: TRBJ2-3; v_gene: TRBV21-1; d_gene: .; CDR3aa: CASSKSLGSGSGGTDTQYF; CDR3nt: TGTGCCAGCAGCAAATCCCTCGGGTCGGGGAGCGGAGGCACAGATACGCAGTATTTT
abundance: .; j_gene: TRBJ2-2; v_gene: TRBV24-1; d_gene: TRBD1; CDR3aa: CATSDWDRGTGELFF; CDR3nt: TGTGCCACCAGTGATTGGGACAGGGGGACCGGGGAGCTGTTTTTT
abundance: once; j_gene: TRBJ1-2; v_gene: TRBV19; d_gene: .; CDR3aa: CASSSRAGYTF; CDR3nt: TGTGCCAGTAGTTCGCGGGCGGGCTACACCTTC
abundance: .; j_gene: TRBJ1-2; v_gene: TRBV5-1; d_gene: TRBD1; CDR3aa: CASSLNGAGTGIYGYTF; CDR3nt: TGCGCCAGCAGCTTAAACGGCGCCGGGACAGGGATCTATGGCTACACCTTC
abundance: .; j_gene: TRBJ2-1; v_gene: TRBV7-2; d_gene: TRBD2; CDR3aa: CASSPLAGNYNEQFF; CDR3nt: TGTGCCAGCAGCCCTCTAGCGGGAAACTACAATGAGCAGTTCTTC
abundance: .; j_gene: TRBJ2-2; v_gene: TRBV9; d_gene: .; CDR3aa: CASSEGDVNTGELFF; CDR3nt: TGTGCCAGCAGCGAGGGGGATGTGAACACCGGGGAGCTGTTTTTT
abundance: .; j_gene: TRBJ2-7; v_gene: TRBV7-3; d_gene: TRBD2; CDR3aa: CASSLTLAGGMGEQYF; CDR3nt: TGTGCCAGCAGCTTAACGCTAGCGGGAGGGATGGGGGAGCAGTACTTC
abundance: .; j_gene: TRBJ1-2; v_gene: TRBV2; d_gene: .; CDR3aa: CASSDYGVGGYTF; CDR3nt: TGTGCCAGCAGTGATTACGGGGTCGGCGGCTACACCTTC
abundance: .; j_gene: TRBJ2-2; v_gene: TRBV6-4; d_gene: TRBD1; CDR3aa: CASSDSLRQGWTGELFF; CDR3nt: TGTGCCAGCAGTGACTCTCTGAGACAGGGCTGGACCGGGGAGCTGTTTTTT
abundance: .; j_gene: TRBJ1-5; v_gene: TRBV5-6; d_gene: .; CDR3aa: CASSLSSSQPQHF; CDR3nt: TGTGCCAGCAGCTTGTCCTCCTCCCAGCCCCAGCATTTT
abundance: .; j_gene: TRBJ1-3; v_gene: TRBV27; d_gene: .; CDR3aa: CASSFFSWASGNTIYF; CDR3nt: TGTGCCAGCAGTTTCTTTTCATGGGCCTCTGGAAACACCATATATTTT
abundance: .; j_gene: TRBJ1-1; v_gene: TRBV12-5; d_gene: TRBD1; CDR3aa: CASGGQSIMNTEAFF; CDR3nt: TGTGCTAGTGGGGGACAGTCAATCATGAACACTGAAGCTTTCTTT
abundance: .; j_gene: TRBJ2-1; v_gene: TRBV10-3; d_gene: .; CDR3aa: CAISGAGGLNEQFF; CDR3nt: TGTGCCATCAGTGGAGCTGGGGGGTTGAATGAGCAGTTCTTC
abundance: .; j_gene: TRBJ1-6; v_gene: TRBV18; d_gene: .; CDR3aa: CASSPQAENSPLHF; CDR3nt: TGTGCCAGCTCACCTCAGGCAGAAAATTCACCCCTCCACTTT
abundance: .; j_gene: TRBJ1-1; v_gene: TRBV5-4; d_gene: TRBD1; CDR3aa: CASSPPGAGGPTEAFF; CDR3nt: TGTGCCAGCAGCCCCCCCGGCGCAGGGGGCCCCACTGAAGCTTTCTTT
abundance: many; j_gene: TRBJ1-2; v_gene: TRBV6-1; d_gene: .; CDR3aa: CASSEVQGGGYTF; CDR3nt: TGTGCCAGCAGTGAAGTCCAGGGAGGCGGCTACACCTTC
abundance: .; j_gene: TRBJ2-7; v_gene: TRBV5-1; d_gene: .; CDR3aa: CASSLTVREQYF; CDR3nt: TGCGCCAGCAGCTTGACAGTTCGCGAGCAGTACTTC
abundance: .; j_gene: TRBJ1-1; v_gene: TRBV7-9; d_gene: TRBD1; CDR3aa: CASSPDRGNTEAFF; CDR3nt: TGTGCCAGCAGCCCGGACAGGGGGAACACTGAAGCTTTCTTT
abundance: .; j_gene: TRBJ1-1; v_gene: TRBV18; d_gene: .; CDR3aa: CASSPRGNTEAFF; CDR3nt: TGTGCCAGCTCGCCAAGGGGGAACACTGAAGCTTTCTTT
abundance: .; j_gene: TRBJ2-5; v_gene: TRBV3-1/TRBV3-2; d_gene: TRBD2; CDR3aa: CASSHPPPRGQETQYF; CDR3nt: TGTGCCAGCAGCCATCCCCCCCCGCGGGGGCAAGAGACCCAGTACTTC
abundance: .; j_gene: TRBJ2-1; v_gene: TRBV6-5; d_gene: TRBD1; CDR3aa: CASSHRTGNNEQFF; CDR3nt: TGTGCCAGCAGTCATAGGACAGGGAACAATGAGCAGTTCTTC
abundance: .; j_gene: TRBJ2-7; v_gene: TRBV11-2; d_gene: TRBD1; CDR3aa: CASSSLGQGLYEQYF; CDR3nt: TGTGCCAGCAGCTCACTCGGACAGGGACTGTACGAGCAGTACTTC
abundance: .; j_gene: TRBJ1-4; v_gene: TRBV9; d_gene: .; CDR3aa: CASSVRGRGNEKLFF; CDR3nt: TGTGCCAGCAGCGTTAGGGGCAGGGGTAATGAAAAACTGTTTTTT
abundance: .; j_gene: TRBJ2-4; v_gene: TRBV19; d_gene: .; CDR3aa: CASSIGQAKNIQYF; CDR3nt: TGTGCCAGTAGTATAGGACAAGCCAAAAACATTCAGTACTTC
abundance: .; j_gene: TRBJ2-7; v_gene: TRBV7-2; d_gene: TRBD2; CDR3aa: CASRWTSGDEQYF; CDR3nt: TGTGCCAGCAGGTGGACTAGCGGCGACGAGCAGTACTTC
abundance: .; j_gene: TRBJ1-6; v_gene: TRBV28; d_gene: TRBD1; CDR3aa: CASGYRGMGSPLHF; CDR3nt: TGTGCCAGCGGGTACAGGGGTATGGGTTCACCCCTCCACTTT
abundance: .; j_gene: TRBJ1-1; v_gene: TRBV7-2; d_gene: .; CDR3aa: CASRPGTEAFF; CDR3nt: TGTGCCAGCAGGCCGGGCACTGAAGCTTTCTTT
abundance: .; j_gene: TRBJ2-1; v_gene: TRBV9; d_gene: .; CDR3aa: CASSVGSGAYNEQFF; CDR3nt: TGTGCCAGCAGCGTAGGGAGCGGCGCCTACAATGAGCAGTTCTTC
abundance: .; j_gene: TRBJ1-2; v_gene: TRBV7-8; d_gene: .; CDR3aa: CASSLDIGPYRLYGYTF; CDR3nt: TGTGCCAGCAGCTTGGACATCGGACCCTACCGTCTCTATGGCTACACCTTC
abundance: .; j_gene: TRBJ1-1; v_gene: TRBV7-3; d_gene: .; CDR3aa: CASSFVIRDTEAFF; CDR3nt: TGTGCCAGCAGCTTCGTAATACGGGACACTGAAGCTTTCTTT
abundance: .; j_gene: TRBJ1-2; v_gene: TRBV19; d_gene: TRBD1; CDR3aa: CASSMEQGAGGYTF; CDR3nt: TGTGCCAGTAGTATGGAGCAGGGGGCGGGAGGCTACACCTTC
abundance: .; j_gene: TRBJ1-2; v_gene: TRBV14; d_gene: .; CDR3aa: CASSRWGGANYGYTF; CDR3nt: TGTGCCAGCAGCCGTTGGGGGGGGGCTAACTATGGCTACACCTTC
abundance: .; j_gene: TRBJ1-1; v_gene: TRBV12-3/TRBV12-4; d_gene: .; CDR3aa: CASSPGQREAFF; CDR3nt: TGTGCCAGCAGTCCCGGACAGCGTGAAGCTTTCTTT
abundance: once; j_gene: TRBJ2-2; v_gene: TRBV11-2; d_gene: .; CDR3aa: CASSLDRDSETSGELFF; CDR3nt: TGTGCCAGCAGCTTAGATCGTGATAGCGAGACCTCCGGGGAGCTGTTTTTT
abundance: once; j_gene: TRBJ1-1; v_gene: TRBV5-1; d_gene: TRBD1; CDR3aa: CASRSRTGTEAFF; CDR3nt: TGCGCCAGCAGGTCCCGGACAGGGACTGAAGCTTTCTTT
abundance: .; j_gene: TRBJ2-1; v_gene: TRBV25-1; d_gene: TRBD2; CDR3aa: CASSRLGGPFNEQFF; CDR3nt: TGTGCCAGCAGTAGGTTGGGAGGGCCTTTTAATGAGCAGTTCTTC
abundance: .; j_gene: TRBJ2-2; v_gene: TRBV28; d_gene: TRBD2; CDR3aa: CALGGVNTGELFF; CDR3nt: TGTGCCCTCGGGGGGGTGAACACCGGGGAGCTGTTTTTT
abundance: .; j_gene: TRBJ2-3; v_gene: TRBV5-1; d_gene: TRBD2; CDR3aa: CASRKELADSDTQYF; CDR3nt: TGCGCCAGCAGGAAGGAACTAGCGGACTCAGATACGCAGTATTTT
abundance: once; j_gene: TRBJ2-3; v_gene: TRBV15; d_gene: .; CDR3aa: CATSSSRVSDTQYF; CDR3nt: TGTGCCACCAGCAGCTCCCGGGTTTCAGATACGCAGTATTTT
abundance: medium-sized; j_gene: TRBJ2-5; v_gene: TRBV6-2/TRBV6-3; d_gene: TRBD1; CDR3aa: CASSYGTGFWETQYF; CDR3nt: TGTGCCAGCAGTTATGGGACAGGGTTTTGGGAGACCCAGTACTTC
abundance: once; j_gene: TRBJ2-5; v_gene: TRBV7-2; d_gene: TRBD2; CDR3aa: CASSSGLAVQETQYF; CDR3nt: TGTGCCAGCAGCTCGGGACTAGCGGTTCAAGAGACCCAGTACTTC
abundance: .; j_gene: TRBJ1-5; v_gene: TRBV19; d_gene: .; CDR3aa: CASNSLAGARNQPQHF; CDR3nt: TGTGCCAGTAACTCTCTTGCGGGGGCTCGCAATCAGCCCCAGCATTTT
abundance: .; j_gene: TRBJ1-1; v_gene: TRBV24-1; d_gene: .; CDR3aa: CATSDLLDGTHYQGTEAFF; CDR3nt: TGTGCCACCAGTGATCTTCTGGACGGGACCCACTACCAGGGGACTGAAGCTTTCTTT
abundance: .; j_gene: TRBJ1-2; v_gene: TRBV4-1; d_gene: TRBD1; CDR3aa: CASSPSRQGWDYGYTF; CDR3nt: TGCGCCAGCAGCCCGTCTCGACAGGGGTGGGACTATGGCTACACCTTC
abundance: .; j_gene: TRBJ1-6; v_gene: TRBV19; d_gene: .; CDR3aa: CASGDQRNSPLHF; CDR3nt: TGTGCCAGTGGAGACCAAAGGAATTCACCCCTCCACTTT
abundance: .; j_gene: TRBJ2-3; v_gene: TRBV25-1; d_gene: .; CDR3aa: CASSGPLGSDTQYF; CDR3nt: TGTGCCAGCAGTGGACCACTTGGGAGCGATACGCAGTATTTT